Following are 9 T cell receptor beta chains from one sample sequenced in a study of beta chain features in type 1 diabetes. Study observations and caveats: Significant though moderate, a shortening of TCRB CDR3s appeared in all four CD4+ subsets of Type 1 diabetes patients.

Antigens of these TCRs are unknown. The entirety of the isolated RNA underwent reverse transcription, so expressed TCRB transcripts were sequenced. The repertoire was sequenced with immunoSEQ multiplex PCR; TCRdb's copy has only in-frame clones and lacks some. This sample has about 700,000 clones, with about an eighth found just once. The sequencing sample was made of naive CD4+ T cells from blood. The receptors derive from a man aged 18 to 30 with type 1 diabetes.

This clone was detected only a few times. J is TRBJ1-2 and V is TRBV29-1, with D tentatively TRBD1 (5 bases). Germline loops: CDR1 SQVTM, CDR2 ANQGSEA. V lost 7 bases and J lost 0, with 12 bases in between. This CDR3 is 13 amino acids long. CDR3 DNA: TGCAGCGGCGACAGCATCGCTAACTATGGCTACACCTTC. It codes for CSGDSIANYGYTF.

The chain couples TRBV29-1 to TRBJ1-1; no reliable D call. Trimming removed 4 bases from V and 1 base from J, with 7 bases in between. Germline V CDR1 and CDR2: SQVTM, ANQGSEA. The CDR3 extends over 12 amino acids. The CDR3 DNA reads as TGCAGCGTTGTTGAACCGAACACTGAAGCTTTCTTT. Translated: CSVVEPNTEAFF.

This clone was recorded a few times. The V and J genes are TRBV7-9 and TRBJ1-2, with D unresolved. V gave up 2 bases and J gave up 2 bases, with 12 bases separating them. This CDR3 contains 15 residues. Per the germline V gene, CDR1 is SEHNR and CDR2 is FQNEAQ (reference sequence). Here the CDR3 reads CASSLRSDGNYGYTF. For the CDR3, the DNA is TGTGCCAGCAGCTTACGGTCCGACGGAAACTATGGCTACACCTTC.

This clone showed up just a few times. This rearrangement joins TRBV7-2 to TRBJ1-2; D remains unclear. Germline lookup yields CDR1 SGHTA and CDR2 FQGNSA. This CDR3 is built from 14 residues. Between the trimmed V and J ends, which lost 2 bases and 4 bases, there was a span of 11 bases. The CDR3 loop is CASSLSLVTYGYTF. CDR3 in DNA: TGTGCCAGCAGCTTATCCCTCGTTACCTATGGCTACACCTTC.

There are a few counts of this clone. The gene calls are TRBV4-1 and TRBJ1-2; D not resolved. This CDR3 contains 17 residues. V lost 0 bases, J lost 1 base, and 15 bases lay in between. In germline, CDR1 is MGHRA, CDR2 YSYEKL. CDR3 region: CASSQEGGPNLNYGYTF. CDR3 nucleotide sequence: TGCGCCAGCAGCCAAGAAGGCGGGCCCAATCTTAACTATGGCTACACCTTC.

This clone was detected a few times. This chain joins TRBV7-8 and TRBJ2-7; 10 bases map to TRBD1. Losses at the gene ends were 5 bases for V and 4 bases for J; bases not matched to a gene: 8. This CDR3 has 15 residues. The V gene's germline CDR1 is SGHVS and CDR2 FQNEAQ. Written as DNA, the CDR3 is TGTGCCAGCAGCCTCATAGAGGGACAGGGGTACGAGCAGTACTTC. Its translation: CASSLIEGQGYEQYF.

The chain recombines TRBV4-1 with TRBJ2-2; TRBD1 aligns across 9 bases. In germline, CDR1 is MGHRA, CDR2 YSYEKL. V gave up 6 bases and J gave up 3 bases; unmatched junction bases: 8. This CDR3 is 16 amino acids long. The CDR3 protein is CASRPPGQGYTGELFF. The CDR3 DNA reads TGCGCCAGCAGACCCCCCGGACAGGGGTACACCGGGGAGCTGTTTTTT.

The rearrangement links TRBV6-5 to TRBJ1-5, with 10 bases matching TRBD1. Trimming cost V 6 bases and J 4 bases; bases outside gene matches: 3. Germline loops: CDR1 MNHEY, CDR2 SVGAGI. CDR3 length: 14 amino acids. In nucleotides, the CDR3 is TGTGCCAGCAGGACAGGGGGCCGGAATCAGCCCCAGCATTTT. This encodes CASRTGGRNQPQHF.

The chain has TRBV15 and TRBJ1-2; 9 positions match TRBD1. The CDR3 is 15 residues long. Trimming took 0 bases from V and 5 from J; bases not matched to a gene: 4. Germline V gives CDR1 LNHNV, CDR2 YYDKDF (reference sequence). The CDR3 sequence is CATSREGQGWYGYTF. CDR3 in DNA: TGTGCCACCAGCAGAGAGGGACAGGGTTGGTATGGCTACACCTTC.